This is a list of T cell receptor beta chains from one sample in a study of blood T cell repertoires in COVID-19. The data were produced by immunoSEQ multiplex PCR, yet TCRdb's version contains in-frame clones alone and is incomplete. The repertoire includes about 180,000 clones, around 88% of them detected once, and 7% to 10% sits in the top ten. The sample consisted of PBMCs or T cells enriched from blood (not recorded which). The source of these receptors is a woman in her twenties or thirties who had recovered from COVID-19. Both conserved end residues are part of each CDR3. D genes are given only for firm matches. Expanded clones get a size class; other rows say once, few or many, or leave the size out.

V: TRBV6-2/TRBV6-3; size: NA; J: TRBJ2-1; D: TRBD2; DNA: TGTGCCAGCAGTTCGCTAGCGGGAAGGAATGAGCAGTTCTTC; CDR3: CASSSLAGRNEQFF
V: TRBV14; size: NA; J: TRBJ2-3; D: TRBD2; DNA: TGTGCCAGCAGCCAAGCGGGAGGGCCGCGCACAGATACGCAGTATTTT; CDR3: CASSQAGGPRTDTQYF
V: TRBV14; size: NA; J: TRBJ2-3; D: TRBD2; DNA: TGTGCCAGCAGCCAAGCGCCCGGACTAGCGGACACCACAGATACGCAGTATTTT; CDR3: CASSQAPGLADTTDTQYF
V: TRBV9; size: NA; J: TRBJ2-3; D: TRBD2; DNA: TGTGCCAGCACTCTAGCGGGAGGGGATACGCAGTATTTT; CDR3: CASTLAGGDTQYF
V: TRBV29-1; size: NA; J: TRBJ2-7; D: NA; DNA: TGCAGTCGGGGGTCCCCAGGGTACGAGCAGTACTTC; CDR3: CSRGSPGYEQYF
V: TRBV19; size: NA; J: TRBJ1-5; D: TRBD1; DNA: TGTGCCAGTAGTATAGGTACAGGGGGAGGGTCCCAGCATTTT; CDR3: CASSIGTGGGSQHF
V: TRBV12-3/TRBV12-4; size: NA; J: TRBJ2-1; D: NA; DNA: TGTGCCAGCAGCTCTGGCACCTACAATGAGCAGTTCTTC; CDR3: CASSSGTYNEQFF
V: TRBV5-1; size: NA; J: TRBJ1-1; D: TRBD1; DNA: TGCGCCAGCAGCTTGGATACAGGGGGCAATGAAGCTTTCTTT; CDR3: CASSLDTGGNEAFF
V: TRBV11-3; size: NA; J: TRBJ2-7; D: TRBD2; DNA: TGTGCCAGCAGCCCCCCAGCGACTAGCGGACCCTACGAGCAGTACTTC; CDR3: CASSPPATSGPYEQYF
V: TRBV7-2; size: NA; J: TRBJ1-2; D: NA; DNA: TGTGCCAGCAGGGTTTGGTCGGGTAACTATGGCTACACCTTC; CDR3: CASRVWSGNYGYTF
V: TRBV5-1; size: once; J: TRBJ2-1; D: TRBD2; DNA: TGCGCCAGCAGCAGAATAGCGGGAGAGACCTACAATGAGCAGTTCTTC; CDR3: CASSRIAGETYNEQFF
V: TRBV4-1; size: NA; J: TRBJ2-7; D: NA; DNA: TGCGCCAGCAGCCCCCTAGCGACCGGCACCTACGAGCAGTACTTC; CDR3: CASSPLATGTYEQYF
V: TRBV28; size: NA; J: TRBJ1-5; D: TRBD1; DNA: TGTGCCAGCAGGGGGACAGGGTACCATCAGCCCCAGCATTTT; CDR3: CASRGTGYHQPQHF
V: TRBV11-2; size: NA; J: TRBJ2-5; D: TRBD2; DNA: TGTGCCAGCAGCCCCCGGACTAGCGGGACCCAAGAGACCCAGTACTTC; CDR3: CASSPRTSGTQETQYF
V: TRBV6-5; size: NA; J: TRBJ2-5; D: NA; DNA: TGTGCCAGCAGTTACTCGAGGAACCAAGAGACCCAGTACTTC; CDR3: CASSYSRNQETQYF
V: TRBV19; size: NA; J: TRBJ1-2; D: TRBD1; DNA: TGTGCCATATCAAGAGGGACAGGGGATGGCTACACCTTC; CDR3: CAISRGTGDGYTF
V: TRBV5-4; size: NA; J: TRBJ2-7; D: TRBD1; DNA: TGTGCCAGCAGCACCGGGACAGATCGGGACGAGCAGTACTTC; CDR3: CASSTGTDRDEQYF
V: TRBV7-7; size: NA; J: TRBJ2-3; D: NA; DNA: TGTGCCAGCAGCCGAACCACTGCTAGCACAGATACGCAGTATTTT; CDR3: CASSRTTASTDTQYF
V: TRBV7-9; size: NA; J: TRBJ1-5; D: NA; DNA: TGTGCCAGCAGCGAAACAGGGATGGTTAGCAATCAGCCCCAGCATTTT; CDR3: CASSETGMVSNQPQHF
V: TRBV10-3; size: NA; J: TRBJ2-1; D: TRBD2; DNA: TGTGCCATCAGTGAAAGGGAACTAGCGGGAGGTCGTGAGCAGTTCTTC; CDR3: CAISERELAGGREQFF
V: TRBV2; size: NA; J: TRBJ1-6; D: NA; DNA: TGTGCCAGCAGTGAACCGGGACTAAGCTCCTATAATTCACCCCTCCACTTT; CDR3: CASSEPGLSSYNSPLHF
V: TRBV5-1; size: NA; J: TRBJ2-5; D: TRBD2; DNA: TGCGCCAGCAGCCCTACGGGGGGGCGGCAAGAGACCCAGTACTTC; CDR3: CASSPTGGRQETQYF
V: TRBV27; size: NA; J: TRBJ2-1; D: TRBD2; DNA: TGTGCCAGCAGTTTCAGGTTAGCGGGAGTGAATGAGCAGTTCTTC; CDR3: CASSFRLAGVNEQFF
V: TRBV3-1/TRBV3-2; size: few; J: TRBJ2-2; D: TRBD1; DNA: TGTGCCAGCAGCTTAGAGGACAGGACCACCGGGGAGCTGTTTTTT; CDR3: CASSLEDRTTGELFF
V: TRBV5-1; size: NA; J: TRBJ1-6; D: NA; DNA: TGCGCCAGCAGCTTGGCAGGACAAGCCTATAATTCACCCCTCCACTTT; CDR3: CASSLAGQAYNSPLHF
V: TRBV6-6; size: NA; J: TRBJ1-1; D: NA; DNA: TGTGCCAGCAGTTACCCCTCAACAGTGAACACTGAAGCTTTCTTT; CDR3: CASSYPSTVNTEAFF
V: TRBV2; size: NA; J: TRBJ2-5; D: TRBD2; DNA: TGTGCCAGCAGTCCTACTAGCGGGAGGCAAGAGACCCAGTACTTC; CDR3: CASSPTSGRQETQYF
V: TRBV18; size: NA; J: TRBJ2-5; D: TRBD1; DNA: TGTGCCAGCTCACTGGACAGGTTACAAGAGACCCAGTACTTC; CDR3: CASSLDRLQETQYF
V: TRBV15; size: NA; J: TRBJ2-1; D: TRBD2; DNA: TGTGCCACCAGCTCATTAGCGGGACAATACAATGAGCAGTTCTTC; CDR3: CATSSLAGQYNEQFF
V: TRBV10-1; size: NA; J: TRBJ1-1; D: TRBD1; DNA: TGCGCCAGCGGGACAGGGCCAACTGAAGCTTTCTTT; CDR3: CASGTGPTEAFF
V: TRBV4-1; size: NA; J: TRBJ2-7; D: NA; DNA: TGCGCCAGCAGCCAAGTGGGCACAACCAATGACGAGCAGTACTTC; CDR3: CASSQVGTTNDEQYF
V: TRBV21-1; size: NA; J: TRBJ2-7; D: NA; DNA: TGTGCCAGCAGCAAATCCGGGGGGGGCGAGCAGTACTTC; CDR3: CASSKSGGGEQYF
V: TRBV7-2; size: once; J: TRBJ1-5; D: NA; DNA: TGTGCCAGCAGCTTAGCTAGCGCACAGAACAATCAGCCCCAGCATTTT; CDR3: CASSLASAQNNQPQHF
V: TRBV28; size: NA; J: TRBJ1-5; D: TRBD1; DNA: TGTGCCAGCACCCAAGCAAGAGACAGGGTGGGGGATCAGCCCCAGCATTTT; CDR3: CASTQARDRVGDQPQHF
V: TRBV19; size: NA; J: TRBJ1-1; D: TRBD1; DNA: TGTGCCAGTAGTGTGGGACAGGGGAACACTGAAGCTTTCTTT; CDR3: CASSVGQGNTEAFF
V: TRBV29-1; size: NA; J: TRBJ1-2; D: NA; DNA: TGCAGCGTTGAAGATCGCGGGAGGGCTGGCTACACCTTC; CDR3: CSVEDRGRAGYTF
V: TRBV24-1; size: NA; J: TRBJ2-5; D: NA; DNA: TGTGCCACCAGTGATCACAGGGTTCTAGGGTATGGACAAGAGACCCAGTACTTC; CDR3: CATSDHRVLGYGQETQYF
V: TRBV11-2; size: NA; J: TRBJ2-7; D: TRBD2; DNA: TGTGCCAGCAGCCCCAACCAGCGGGAGCTCGACTGGGAGCAGTACTTC; CDR3: CASSPNQRELDWEQYF
V: TRBV19; size: NA; J: TRBJ2-7; D: NA; DNA: TGTGCCAGTAGTATGGCCGGACAGCCCTACGAGCAGTACTTC; CDR3: CASSMAGQPYEQYF
V: TRBV5-1; size: once; J: TRBJ2-3; D: TRBD2; DNA: TGCGCCAGCAGCTACCGGACTAGCGGGACGGGAGATACGCAGTATTTT; CDR3: CASSYRTSGTGDTQYF
V: TRBV19; size: NA; J: TRBJ2-7; D: NA; DNA: TGTGCCAGTAGTATAGAGCGGGGCGAATACGAGCAGTACTTC; CDR3: CASSIERGEYEQYF
V: TRBV27; size: NA; J: TRBJ1-6; D: NA; DNA: TGTGCCAGCAGTTTATCCCGCAGGGGTAATTCACCCCTCCACTTT; CDR3: CASSLSRRGNSPLHF
V: TRBV4-1; size: NA; J: TRBJ2-1; D: NA; DNA: TGCGCCAGCAGCCCAGCTTCGGCGGCGGCAACTTACAATGAGCAGTTCTTC; CDR3: CASSPASAAATYNEQFF
V: TRBV3-1/TRBV3-2; size: NA; J: TRBJ2-1; D: NA; DNA: TGTGCCAGCAGCCAAGACGGGTACTACAATGAGCAGTTCTTC; CDR3: CASSQDGYYNEQFF
V: TRBV6-5; size: NA; J: TRBJ1-1; D: NA; DNA: TGTGCCAGCAGGCCCTCAGAACTGAACACTGAAGCTTTCTTT; CDR3: CASRPSELNTEAFF
V: TRBV27; size: NA; J: TRBJ1-6; D: NA; DNA: TGTGCCAGCAGCATCGGGTTCAATAATTCACCCCTCCACTTT; CDR3: CASSIGFNNSPLHF
V: TRBV7-8; size: NA; J: TRBJ1-5; D: NA; DNA: TGTGCCAGCAGCTTATTGGAGGGCAATCAGCCCCAGCATTTT; CDR3: CASSLLEGNQPQHF
V: TRBV5-1; size: few; J: TRBJ2-3; D: TRBD1; DNA: TGCGCCAGCAGCCCGGGACAGGGGACAGATACGCAGTATTTT; CDR3: CASSPGQGTDTQYF
V: TRBV29-1; size: NA; J: TRBJ2-1; D: NA; DNA: TGCAGCCAACAGGGGGCTGGGACTAGCTCCTACAATGAGCAGTTCTTC; CDR3: CSQQGAGTSSYNEQFF
V: TRBV27; size: NA; J: TRBJ2-7; D: TRBD1; DNA: TGTGCCAGCAGTACCCCAGGACAGGCCTACGAGCAGTACTTC; CDR3: CASSTPGQAYEQYF
V: TRBV5-4; size: NA; J: TRBJ1-3; D: NA; DNA: TGTGCCAGCAGCTCAGACAGTTCTGGAAACACCATATATTTT; CDR3: CASSSDSSGNTIYF
V: TRBV4-1; size: NA; J: TRBJ1-3; D: NA; DNA: TGCGCCAGCAGTCTGGGGGCTCAGAGCTCTGGAAACACCATATATTTT; CDR3: CASSLGAQSSGNTIYF
V: TRBV5-5; size: NA; J: TRBJ2-6; D: NA; DNA: TGTGCCAGCAGCTCCCCTTTTTCTGGGGCCAACGTCCTGACTTTC; CDR3: CASSSPFSGANVLTF
V: TRBV27; size: NA; J: TRBJ1-5; D: NA; DNA: TGTGCCAGCAGTTTATGGGGAGGGGACGTCGATCAGCCCCAGCATTTT; CDR3: CASSLWGGDVDQPQHF
V: TRBV7-3; size: NA; J: TRBJ2-1; D: TRBD2; DNA: TGTGCCAGCAGCTTAAGCGGGAGCCCCTACAATGAGCAGTTCTTC; CDR3: CASSLSGSPYNEQFF
V: TRBV27; size: NA; J: TRBJ1-5; D: NA; DNA: TGTGCCAGCAGTTTAGGGGGAACAGGGAACCGGCCCCAGCATTTT; CDR3: CASSLGGTGNRPQHF
V: TRBV19; size: NA; J: TRBJ2-7; D: TRBD1; DNA: TGTGCCAGTAGCTGGACAGGCTACGAGCAGTACTTC; CDR3: CASSWTGYEQYF
V: TRBV2; size: NA; J: TRBJ1-5; D: TRBD1; DNA: TGTGCCAGCAGTGACCTTCCTCCGGGACAGGGGGAAATCTGGAATCAGCCCCAGCATTTT; CDR3: CASSDLPPGQGEIWNQPQHF
V: TRBV6-4; size: NA; J: TRBJ2-2; D: NA; DNA: TGTGCCAGCAGTGACTCCCTAGCGCCCGGGGAGCTGTTTTTT; CDR3: CASSDSLAPGELFF